This entry lists 17 T cell receptor beta chains sequenced from one sample in a study of siplizumab effects on memory and regulatory T cells. The table came from immunoSEQ multiplex PCR; TCRdb's copy has only in-frame clones and leaves some out. Of tens of thousands of clones in the sample, 95% to 98% were seen once. The sample comprised naive CD8+ T cells sorted from blood. These receptors originate from a human donor in good health.

This clone showed up just once. This sequence joins TRBV2 and TRBJ2-3; TRBD1 is a possible D gene (6 bases). The CDR3 covers 14 residues. V lost 6 bases to trimming and J lost 2 bases, with 12 bases between them. The germline V gene has CDR1 SNHLY and CDR2 FYNNEI. CDR3: CASSLTGDTDTQYF. The CDR3, as DNA: TGTGCCAGCAGCCTGACAGGAGACACAGATACGCAGTATTTT.

The chain employs TRBV9 and TRBJ1-1; D is unclear. CDR3 length: 12 residues. CDR1 and CDR2 from the germline V gene are SGDLS and YYNGEE. Trimming cost V 0 bases and J 5 bases, with 5 bases left between them. The CDR3: CASSVDETEAFF. The CDR3 nucleotides read TGTGCCAGCAGCGTAGACGAGACTGAAGCTTTCTTT. The full variable domain, its missing parts supplied by reference TRBV9 and TRBJ1-1, is DSGVTQTPKHLITATGQRVTLRCSPRSGDLSVYWYQQSLDQGLQFLIQYYNGEERAKGNILERFSAQQFPDLHSELNLSSLELGDSALYFCASSVDETEAFFGQGTRLTVV.

The count of this clone is one. This chain uses TRBV7-6 with TRBJ1-2; D unclear. The CDR3 sequence is 12 residues long. Per germline, CDR1 SGHVS and CDR2 FNYEAQ. V shed 5 bases and J shed 4 bases, with 8 bases lying between them. The CDR3 protein is CASSGLGYGYTF. CDR3 coding DNA: TGTGCCAGCAGCGGACTGGGCTATGGCTACACCTTC.

CDR3 loop: CASSWDRGYPGTF. The CDR3 DNA reads TGTGCCAGCAGCTGGGACAGGGGGTATCCTGGGACCTTC. The V call is TRBV5-4, the J call TRBJ1-2; 11 positions agree with TRBD1. The CDR3 covers 13 residues. With V trimmed by 3 bases and J by 14 bases, 9 bases remained unmatched. Germline assignment: CDR1 SGHNT and CDR2 YYREEE (reference sequence).

The rearrangement uses TRBV4-2 and TRBJ2-1, with 9 bases lining up with TRBD2. CDR3 size: 16 residues. V was clipped by 0 bases and J by 7 bases; unmatched bases: 7. In germline, CDR1 is LGHNA, CDR2 YNFKEQ. The DNA for the CDR3 is TGTGCCAGCAGCCAAGAGGCGGGGGGGCCCAGGAATGAGCAGTTCTTC. The encoded protein is CASSQEAGGPRNEQFF.

The CDR3 is CASRDSTYEQYF. DNA for the CDR3: TGTGCCAGTAGGGACTCCACCTACGAGCAGTACTTC. V is TRBV5-4 and J is TRBJ2-7; D possibly corresponds to TRBD2 (6 bases). The CDR3 consists of 12 residues. The V gene's germline CDR1 is SGHNT and CDR2 YYREEE (reference sequence). V was shortened by 8 bases and J by 2 bases, with 11 bases between the two germline ends.

This clone showed up just once. The rearrangement uses TRBV28 and TRBJ2-1; maybe TRBD2 (6 bases). The length of the CDR3 is 15 residues. The germline V gene has CDR1 MDHEN and CDR2 SYDVKM. V was cut by 7 bases and J by 3 bases, with 16 bases left in between. CDR3: CASTPGVADYNEQFF. DNA for the CDR3: TGTGCCAGCACCCCCGGGGTAGCGGACTACAATGAGCAGTTCTTC.

The chain joins TRBV27 to TRBJ1-1, with D perhaps matching TRBD1 (6 bases). The V end lost 0 bases, the J end lost 3 bases, and 11 bases lay between the germline ends. CDR1 MNHEY and CDR2 SMNVEV come from the germline V gene (reference sequence). The CDR3 extends over 15 amino acids. The CDR3 sequence is CASSLSQGLDTEAFF. The CDR3 DNA reads as TGTGCCAGCAGTTTATCACAGGGTTTAGACACTGAAGCTTTCTTT.

The chain carries TRBV7-6 and TRBJ2-3, with 9 bases lining up with TRBD1. CDR1 and CDR2 from the germline V gene are SGHVS and FNYEAQ. The CDR3 contains 14 residues. V was pared by 7 bases and J by 6 bases, with 8 bases of the junction left unmatched. CDR3 coding DNA: TGTGCCAGCACCCCGGGACAGGGCCTCGATACGCAGTATTTT. Its protein product is CASTPGQGLDTQYF. The whole variable domain, remainder taken from reference TRBV7-6 and TRBJ2-3, is GAGVSQSPRYKVTKRGQDVALRCDPISGHVSLYWYRQALGQGPEFLTYFNYEAQQDKSGLPNDRFSAERPEGSISTLTIQRTEQRDSAMYRCASTPGQGLDTQYFGPGTRLTVL.

This clone was observed once. The J gene is TRBJ2-3, the V gene TRBV27; D gene ambiguous. V lost 5 bases, J lost 2 bases, and 14 bases lay in between. The CDR3 totals 15 residues. Germline V lookup: CDR1 MNHEY, CDR2 SMNVEV (reference sequence). This CDR3 reads CASSRSNLFTDTQYF. The CDR3 bases are TGTGCCAGCAGTAGGAGTAACTTATTCACAGATACGCAGTATTTT.

This chain connects TRBV30 to TRBJ2-7, with 8 bases identical to TRBD1. J gave up 2 bases and V 2 bases, and 14 bases lay outside the gene matches. Per germline, CDR1 GTSNPN and CDR2 SVGIG (reference sequence). The CDR3 is made up of 17 amino acids. The CDR3 reads CAWSPRPGTGSPYEQYF. CDR3 DNA: TGTGCCTGGAGTCCGCGACCTGGGACAGGTTCACCCTACGAGCAGTACTTC.

This clone was picked up one time. In DNA form, the CDR3 reads TGTGCCAGTAGTTCCTCGTGGGGGGTTGGAGAGACCCAGTACTTC. Its protein is CASSSSWGVGETQYF. The chain recombines TRBV19 with TRBJ2-5; a possible D gene is TRBD2 (6 bases). The CDR3 runs 15 residues. V lost 5 bases, J lost 4 bases, and 17 bases lay in between. The germline CDR1 and CDR2 sequences are LNHDA and SQIVND (reference sequence).

The chain employs TRBV28 and TRBJ1-1; D remains ambiguous. Trimming removed 4 bases from V and 6 bases from J, with 6 bases in between. The CDR3 is made up of 11 amino acids. Germline V gives CDR1 MDHEN, CDR2 SYDVKM. The CDR3 reads CASSSPAEAFF. The CDR3 region has the DNA TGTGCCAGCAGTTCCCCGGCTGAAGCTTTCTTT.

The count of this clone is one. The V call is TRBV5-6, the J call TRBJ1-1; no definite D call. With 4 bases removed from V and 4 bases from J, the gap between germline ends came to 11 bases. Germline V gene sequence: CDR1 SGHDT, CDR2 YYEEEE. This CDR3 is built from 13 residues. CDR3 in amino acids: CASSHRGRTEAFF. CDR3 DNA sequence: TGTGCCAGCAGCCATAGAGGACGCACTGAAGCTTTCTTT.

This chain links TRBV9 with TRBJ2-3, with D possibly matching TRBD2 (6 bases). The CDR3 sequence is 14 residues long. V was pared by 0 bases and J by 4 bases, with 9 bases between. Germline V gene sequence: CDR1 SGDLS, CDR2 YYNGEE. The CDR3 bases are TGTGCCAGCAGCGTAGCCGGGGGTGCAGATACGCAGTATTTT. This encodes CASSVAGGADTQYF.

V is TRBV5-1 and J is TRBJ2-2; 9 bases agree with TRBD2. V lost 3 bases to trimming and J lost 0 bases; unmatched junction nucleotides: 12. CDR3 length: 19 amino acids. Germline loops: CDR1 SGHRS, CDR2 YFSETQ. The CDR3 DNA reads TGCGCCAGCAGCTCTCCGACTAGCGGAGTTAATACGAACACCGGGGAGCTGTTTTTT. Translating gives CASSSPTSGVNTNTGELFF.

This rearrangement joins TRBV28 to TRBJ2-7; TRBD2 might be the D (5 bases). The CDR3 runs to 13 residues. From germline, CDR1 is MDHEN and CDR2 SYDVKM. The ends were cut back, 6 bases at V and 0 bases at J, with 9 bases in the middle. As DNA, the CDR3 is TGTGCCAGCAGACCGGGGAGCTCCTACGAGCAGTACTTC. Its protein product is CASRPGSSYEQYF.